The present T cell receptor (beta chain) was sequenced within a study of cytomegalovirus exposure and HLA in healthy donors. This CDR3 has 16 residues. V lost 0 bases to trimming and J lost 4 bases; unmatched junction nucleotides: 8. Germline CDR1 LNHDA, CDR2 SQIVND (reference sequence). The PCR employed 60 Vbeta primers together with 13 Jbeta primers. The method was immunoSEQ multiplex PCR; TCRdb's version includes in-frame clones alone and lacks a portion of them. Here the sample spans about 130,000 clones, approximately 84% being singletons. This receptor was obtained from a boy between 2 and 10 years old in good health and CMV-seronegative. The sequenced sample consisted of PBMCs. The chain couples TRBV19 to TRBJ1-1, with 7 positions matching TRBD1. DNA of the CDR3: TGTGCCAGTAGTATAGATCCAGGAGGGGGCGGCACTGAAGCTTTCTTT. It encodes CASSIDPGGGGTEAFF.